This T cell receptor (beta chain) was obtained from a study of CD8+ T cells in alopecia areata. A word on this clone: Its antigen is currently unknown.

Documented treatment: oral pan-JAK inhibitor, 5-10 mg twice daily. Peripheral blood and lesional scalp punch biopsies were taken from alopecia areata patients. Whole-study findings and limits: Scalp clonality, along with expanded CD8+ clones among the top 100, was significantly decreased by tofacitinib. Alopecia totalis/universalis scalp especially showed more expanded CD8+ clones than normal scalp.

Germline values: CDR1 SGHAT, CDR2 FQNNGV. The CDR3 has 15 residues. With 2 bases clipped from V and 1 base from J, the junction kept 2 bases outside the gene matches. cDNA prepared by RNA extraction and subsequent reverse transcription served as the template for sequencing. Clones were read by immunoSEQ multiplex PCR, and TCRdb kept only the in-frame ones, dropping some. The sample holds over 90,000 clones, about nine tenths seen once. The TCR sequence derives from a human donor with alopecia areata. The genes are TRBV11-2 and TRBJ2-7; 10 bases are shared with TRBD2. Material: CD8+ T cells sorted from blood, obtained between weeks 30 and 35, from a patient treated with tofacitinib. The CDR3 sequence: CASSLLAGVSYEQYF. The CDR3 DNA sequence: TGTGCCAGCAGCTTACTAGCGGGGGTTTCCTACGAGCAGTACTTC.